The sequence of this T cell receptor beta chain was determined in a study of CD8 T cells in ankylosing spondylitis. Quantitative 5'-RACE was performed with molecular barcodes, and it yielded the TCR beta libraries. TCRdb recomputed calls from the 5' RACE reads with MiXCR, one row per CDR3 protein. The sample carries a few hundred thousand distinct CDR3 sequences, approximately 10% recorded once. Study-wide findings and caveats: The authors found the disease-linked clones to be CD8+ and relatively rare in peripheral blood.

This clonotype has a count of ten or more. Its antigen remains unknown. Trimming took off 5 bases at V and 9 bases at J, with 11 bases between the two ends. The CDR3 loop spans 13 amino acids. The sequence was collected from a female donor with ankylosing spondylitis or in good health (not recorded which). What was sequenced was blood, either unsorted or a sorted T cell fraction (not recorded which). This chain connects TRBV12-3 or TRBV12-4 to TRBJ1-6; D ambiguous. CDR3 sequence (DNA): TGTGCCAGCAGTCTCGCCATGGGTTCACCCCTCCACTTT. Translated, it gives CASSLAMGSPLHF.